This passage covers 19 T cell receptor beta chains from one sample sequenced in a study of shared clonotypes between healthy human individuals. Assay used: immunoSEQ multiplex PCR; TCRdb lists only in-frame clones, some missing. This sample yields some 740,000 clones, of which 85% to 95% are seen a single time; 24% belongs to the top ten. The naive CD8 population came from CD45RO-negative cells selected for CCR7, without terminally differentiated effector memory CD45RA+ cells. The sequenced material came from naive CD8+ T cells sorted from blood. These receptors were taken from a man in his thirties or forties in good health.

The chain couples TRBV7-2 to TRBJ2-7; no clear D gene. Looked up from germline, CDR1 is SGHTA and CDR2 is FQGNSA. V lost 5 bases to trimming and J lost 5 bases, with 10 bases between them. CDR3 length equals 12 residues. The CDR3 DNA sequence: TGTGCCAGCAGCCTAGACGGTAACGAGCAGTACTTC. Amino acid sequence: CASSLDGNEQYF.

The rearrangement uses TRBV28 and TRBJ2-7; D is unclear. Trimming removed 4 bases from V and 5 bases from J, with 12 bases in between. Looked up from germline, CDR1 is MDHEN and CDR2 is SYDVKM. The CDR3 runs 13 residues. CDR3 sequence: CASSSQVWDEQYF. Here the CDR3 DNA reads TGTGCCAGCAGTTCTCAGGTTTGGGACGAGCAGTACTTC.

The rearrangement links TRBV4-3 to TRBJ1-2, with D perhaps TRBD1 (6 bases). Germline V CDR1 and CDR2: LGHNA, YSLEER. The CDR3 is 16 residues long. V was clipped by 0 bases and J by 4 bases, with 15 bases between them. CDR3 nucleotide sequence: TGCGCCAGCAGCCAAGAGCCGACAGGAATGCTCTATGGCTACACCTTC. The encoded protein is CASSQEPTGMLYGYTF.

This clone was found many times. The gene calls are TRBV7-6 and TRBJ2-1, with 12 bases fitting TRBD2. The CDR3 contains 15 residues. The J segment lost 10 bases and the V segment lost 5 bases, leaving 9 bases of the junction unmatched. CDR1 and CDR2 (germline): SGHVS, FNYEAQ. CDR3 sequence reads: CASSDASGGDREQFF. The CDR3 DNA follows: TGTGCCAGCAGCGACGCTAGCGGGGGGGACCGGGAGCAGTTCTTC.

This rearrangement joins TRBV7-6 to TRBJ2-3; D might be TRBD2 (6 bases). The germline CDR1 and CDR2 sequences are SGHVS and FNYEAQ. Trimming shortened V by 6 bases and J by 8 bases, and 21 bases separated the two germline ends. This CDR3 has 15 amino acids. The CDR3 sequence: CASSPPGTALGTQYF. In DNA form, the CDR3 reads TGTGCCAGCAGTCCCCCCGGGACTGCCTTGGGTACGCAGTATTTT.

The J gene is TRBJ2-7, the V gene TRBV7-9, with 7 nucleotides matching TRBD1. The V gene's germline CDR1 is SEHNR and CDR2 FQNEAQ (reference sequence). The CDR3 consists of 15 residues. V shed 5 bases and J 3 bases; nucleotides not matched to a gene: 10. This CDR3 is CASSNPLTGVYEQYF. The CDR3 DNA is TGTGCCAGCAGCAATCCGTTAACAGGGGTCTACGAGCAGTACTTC.

V gene TRBV27 combines with J gene TRBJ1-1, with 8 bases matching TRBD1. With 6 bases clipped from V and 10 bases from J, the junction kept 7 bases outside the gene matches. CDR1 is MNHEY, CDR2 SMNVEV, per germline (reference sequence). The CDR3 has 12 amino acids. CDR3 in amino acids: CASRQGVSRAFF. The CDR3 region has the DNA TGTGCCAGCAGACAGGGGGTTTCCAGAGCTTTCTTT.

This chain connects TRBV7-8 to TRBJ2-7; 7 bases map to TRBD1. This CDR3 comprises 17 residues. V trimming: 2 bases; J trimming: 1 base; junction bases outside the gene matches: 11. CDR1 and CDR2 (germline): SGHVS, FQNEAQ. The CDR3 bases are TGTGCCAGCAGCTTACCCAGCCTCGACAGGGAGTCCTACGAGCAGTACTTC. Translated, it gives CASSLPSLDRESYEQYF.

The chain uses TRBV9 and TRBJ2-7; D perhaps matches TRBD2 (6 bases). Germline lookup yields CDR1 SGDLS and CDR2 YYNGEE. V dropped 1 base and J dropped 5 bases, with 13 bases sitting between them. CDR3 length equals 14 residues. The CDR3 protein is CASSVWSGEDEQYF. CDR3 bases: TGTGCCAGCAGCGTATGGTCGGGGGAGGACGAGCAGTACTTC.

The V and J genes are TRBV5-6 and TRBJ2-1; D is perhaps TRBD1 (5 bases). Trimming removed 4 bases from V and 8 bases from J, with 19 bases in between. Germline CDR1 SGHDT, CDR2 YYEEEE. This CDR3 has 15 residues. The CDR3 nucleotides read TGTGCCAGCAGCGAGCAGGGAAGTTGGTCGTATGAGCAGTTCTTC. This encodes CASSEQGSWSYEQFF.

The chain employs TRBV18 and TRBJ1-5, with 9 bases aligning to TRBD1. CDR1 is KGHSH and CDR2 is LQKENI in the germline V gene. Unmatched junction bases numbered 24, after V lost 1 base and J lost 8 bases. The CDR3 has 21 amino acids. CDR3 protein: CASSPRVRRTGEMMRIEPQHF. CDR3 DNA sequence: TGTGCCAGCTCACCACGGGTGCGGCGGACAGGGGAGATGATGAGGATTGAGCCCCAGCATTTT.

The DNA of the CDR3 is TGCGCCAGCAGCCAACCCGCGGCGGGAGCCTCCTACGAGCAGTACTTC. It specifies CASSQPAAGASYEQYF. The chain carries TRBV4-1 and TRBJ2-7, with 7 positions matching TRBD2. The V and J ends lost 2 bases and 0 bases, in that order; junction bases with no gene match: 7. Germline assignment: CDR1 MGHRA and CDR2 YSYEKL. The CDR3 covers 16 residues.

The chain employs TRBV27 and TRBJ2-7; a possible D gene is TRBD1 (5 bases). CDR3 size: 14 residues. V lost 6 bases and J lost 5, with 17 bases in between. Germline assignment: CDR1 MNHEY and CDR2 SMNVEV (reference sequence). CDR3: CASSPSLVGDEQYF. The CDR3 nucleotides read TGTGCCAGCAGCCCCTCTTTGGTAGGGGACGAGCAGTACTTC.

This clone was recorded only once. This rearrangement joins TRBV6-5 to TRBJ1-2; D is ambiguous. The CDR3 covers 13 residues. In germline, CDR1 is MNHEY, CDR2 SVGAGI. The V gene lost 2 bases and the J gene lost 8 bases, with 12 bases spanning the gap. The CDR3 here is CASSYDRGGGYTF. DNA for the CDR3: TGTGCCAGCAGTTACGATCGTGGAGGCGGCTACACCTTC.

The chain has TRBV27 and TRBJ2-4; D possibly corresponds to TRBD2 (5 bases). Germline V gene data show CDR1 as MNHEY and CDR2 as SMNVEV (reference sequence). There are 14 residues in the CDR3. The V and J ends lost 5 bases and 6 bases respectively, with 14 bases between them. The CDR3, as DNA: TGTGCCAGCAGTCGCGGAGGAAATACAAACATTCAGTACTTC. Amino acids: CASSRGGNTNIQYF.

The gene calls are TRBV29-1 and TRBJ2-7, with TRBD1 matching 10 bases. In germline, CDR1 is SQVTM, CDR2 ANQGSEA. The trim removed 4 bases at V and 9 bases at J, leaving 6 bases unmatched. CDR3 length: 12 residues. The CDR3 DNA follows: TGCAGCGTTGTGGGGGGGGACAGGGGGCAGTACTTC. Amino acid sequence: CSVVGGDRGQYF.

The genes are TRBV13 and TRBJ2-1, with D hard to call. Trimming pared 5 bases from V and 4 bases from J, leaving 9 bases between. The CDR3 totals 13 residues. Germline V gene sequence: CDR1 PRHDT, CDR2 FYEKMQ (reference sequence). The DNA for the CDR3 is TGTGCCAGCAGCCCCCCACGATACAATGAGCAGTTCTTC. Translating it yields CASSPPRYNEQFF. The whole variable domain, remainder taken from reference TRBV13 and TRBJ2-1, is AAGVIQSPRHLIKEKRETATLKCYPIPRHDTVYWYQQGPGQDPQFLISFYEKMQSDKGSIPDRFSAQQFSDYHSELNMSSLELGDSALYFCASSPPRYNEQFFGPGTRLTVL.

Notes on this clone: Other DNA sequences in this sample translate to the same CDR3. The gene calls are TRBV10-3 and TRBJ1-2, with a weak D call TRBD1 (6 bases). Germline CDR1 ENHRY, CDR2 SYGVKD. CDR3 length equals 14 residues. V was shortened by 0 bases and J by 1 base, with 6 bases between the two germline ends. The CDR3 is CAISESGGNYGYTF. CDR3 nucleotide sequence: TGTGCCATCAGTGAGTCAGGGGGTAACTATGGCTACACCTTC.

V and J are TRBV11-2 and TRBJ2-7, with 7 bases that match TRBD1. Trimming at V came to 3 bases and at J to 3 bases, leaving 5 bases not matched to a gene. The CDR3 has 14 residues. Looked up from germline, CDR1 is SGHAT and CDR2 is FQNNGV. The CDR3 DNA follows: TGTGCCAGCAGCTTCAGGGGGACCCTCTACGAGCAGTACTTC. This codes for CASSFRGTLYEQYF. Full variable domain (missing parts from reference TRBV11-2 and TRBJ2-7): EAGVAQSPRYKIIEKRQSVAFWCNPISGHATLYWYQQILGQGPKLLIQFQNNGVVDDSQLPKDRFSAERLKGVDSTLKIQPAKLEDSAVYLCASSFRGTLYEQYFGPGTRLTVT.